This T cell receptor (beta chain) is from a study of blood T cell repertoires in COVID-19. Background on the study: Samples taken during acute and convalescent COVID-19 were collected in the United States, Italy and Spain.

The CDR3 has 16 amino acids. The germline gives CDR1 SEHNR, CDR2 FQNEAQ (reference sequence). V shed 2 bases and J 1 base; nucleotides not matched to a gene: 5. How the authors handled the data: Estimates of nucleated cell counts were drawn from the amplification of reference gene primers. TCRdb's copy holds only in-frame clones and misses some; the assay was immunoSEQ multiplex PCR. V, J and clone size derive from that table, while D and trimming were established from the DNA sequence. The table lists 400,000 or so clones, about 90% of them singletons. Seattle researchers signed up patients amid active infection and tracked them longitudinally.

The rearrangement uses TRBV7-9 and TRBJ1-1; TRBD1 agrees at 9 bases. This TCR was recovered from a man between 18 and 35 years old with COVID-19, enrolled during active disease. The sample consisted of peripheral blood. CDR3 bases: TGTGCCAGCAGCTTAACCCGGGACAGGGCGAACACTGAAGCTTTCTTT. Translating it yields CASSLTRDRANTEAFF.